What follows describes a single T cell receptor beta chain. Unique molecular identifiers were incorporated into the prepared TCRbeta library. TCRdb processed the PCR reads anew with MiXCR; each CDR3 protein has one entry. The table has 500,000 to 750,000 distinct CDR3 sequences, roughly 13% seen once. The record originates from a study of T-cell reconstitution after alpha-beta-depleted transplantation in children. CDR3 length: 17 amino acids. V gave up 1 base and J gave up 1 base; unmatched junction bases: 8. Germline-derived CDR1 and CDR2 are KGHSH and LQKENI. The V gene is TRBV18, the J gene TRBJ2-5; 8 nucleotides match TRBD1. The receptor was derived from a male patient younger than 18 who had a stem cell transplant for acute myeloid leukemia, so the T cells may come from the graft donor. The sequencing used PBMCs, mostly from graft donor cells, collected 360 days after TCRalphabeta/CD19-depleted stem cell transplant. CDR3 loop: CASSPQDRALIQETQYF. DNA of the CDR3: TGTGCCAGCTCACCACAGGACAGGGCCCTCATCCAAGAGACCCAGTACTTC.